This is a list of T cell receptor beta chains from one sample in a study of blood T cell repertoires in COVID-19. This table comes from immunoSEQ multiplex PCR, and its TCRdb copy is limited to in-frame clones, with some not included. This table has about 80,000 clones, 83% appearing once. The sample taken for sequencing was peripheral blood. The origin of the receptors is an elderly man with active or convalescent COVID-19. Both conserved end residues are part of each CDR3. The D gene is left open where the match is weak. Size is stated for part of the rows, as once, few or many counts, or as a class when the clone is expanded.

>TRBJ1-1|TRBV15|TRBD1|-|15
TGTGCCACCAGCAGATGGGGACAGGCGAACACTGAAGCTTTCTTT
CATSRWGQANTEAFF
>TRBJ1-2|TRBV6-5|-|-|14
TGTGCCAGCAGTTACTCACGGTCTGACTATGGCTACACCTTC
CASSYSRSDYGYTF
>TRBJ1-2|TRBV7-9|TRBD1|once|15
TGTGCCAGCAGCTTAGGGACAGGGGGCGGTTATGGCTACACCTTC
CASSLGTGGGYGYTF
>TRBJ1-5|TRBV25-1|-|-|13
TGTGCCAGCGGGGGGACCGGAGGACAGCCCCAGCATTTT
CASGGTGGQPQHF
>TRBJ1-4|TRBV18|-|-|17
TGTGCCAGCTCCAGTTTGGGGCCAGGGAATCTAGGAGAAAAACTGTTTTTT
CASSSLGPGNLGEKLFF
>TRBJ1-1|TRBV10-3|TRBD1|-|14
TGTGCCATGGGAGAACGGGACAGGAACACTGAAGCTTTCTTT
CAMGERDRNTEAFF
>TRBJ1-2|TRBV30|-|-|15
TGTGCCTGGAGAAGGCAGGGATACCCAAACTATGGCTACACCTTC
CAWRRQGYPNYGYTF
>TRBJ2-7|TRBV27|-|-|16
TGTGCCAGCAGTTTATACTCCGGACAGAGCTCCTACGAGCAGTACTTC
CASSLYSGQSSYEQYF
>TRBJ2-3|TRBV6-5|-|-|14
TGTGCCAGCAGTTACTCGCGGGCCCCAGATACGCAGTATTTT
CASSYSRAPDTQYF
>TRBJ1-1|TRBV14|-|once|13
TGTGCCAGCAGCCAAGGGACAGCCTCTGAAGCTTTCTTT
CASSQGTASEAFF
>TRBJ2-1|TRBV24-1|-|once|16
TGTGCCACCAGTGATTCCCTTACTCGGGGCGGGGATGAGCAGTTCTTC
CATSDSLTRGGDEQFF
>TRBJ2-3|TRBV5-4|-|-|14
TGTGCCAGCAGCACGACAGTCAGCACAGATACGCAGTATTTT
CASSTTVSTDTQYF
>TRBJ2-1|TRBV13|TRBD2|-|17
TGTGCCAGCAGCTTAGGGGAGCTAGCGGGAGTGAGAAATGAGCAGTTCTTC
CASSLGELAGVRNEQFF
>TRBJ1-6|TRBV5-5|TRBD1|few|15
TGTGCCAGCAGCTTGATGGGACAGGGCGATTCACCCCTCCACTTT
CASSLMGQGDSPLHF
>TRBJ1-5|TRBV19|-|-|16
TGTGCCAGTAGTTTTTCGGGGGCCCTCGGGGGGCAGCCCCAGCATTTT
CASSFSGALGGQPQHF
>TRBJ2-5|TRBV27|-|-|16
TGTGCCAGCAGTTGGCCGGCGAGGCGGGGAAAAGAGACCCAGTACTTC
CASSWPARRGKETQYF
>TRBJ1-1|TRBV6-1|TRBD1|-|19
TGTGCCAGCAGTGGAGGGACCGGGACAGGGACCCCCGGGAACACTGAAGCTTTCTTT
CASSGGTGTGTPGNTEAFF
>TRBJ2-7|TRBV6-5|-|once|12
TGTGCCAGCAGACAGGGACCCCCCGAGCAGTACTTC
CASRQGPPEQYF
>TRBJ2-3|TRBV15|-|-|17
TGTGCCACCAGCAGAGGGGGGGCCGCGGGAGCATTAGATACGCAGTATTTT
CATSRGGAAGALDTQYF
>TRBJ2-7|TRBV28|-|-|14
TGTGCCAGCAGATCAAACCAGGTCGTTATAGAGCAGTACTTC
CASRSNQVVIEQYF
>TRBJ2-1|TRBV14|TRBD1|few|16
TGTGCCAGCAGTCAAGTCGGGGACAGGGGATTCATAGAGCAGTTCTTC
CASSQVGDRGFIEQFF
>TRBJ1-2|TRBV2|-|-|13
TGTGCCAGCAGTGAACCGGGTTTGAGCGGCTACACCTTC
CASSEPGLSGYTF
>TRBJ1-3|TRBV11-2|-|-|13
TGTGCCAGCAGCTTGCGGGGTGGGAACACCATATATTTT
CASSLRGGNTIYF
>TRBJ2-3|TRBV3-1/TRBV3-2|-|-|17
TGTGCCAGCAGCCAAGAGGGAGCTGCTATAAGCACAGATACGCAGTATTTT
CASSQEGAAISTDTQYF
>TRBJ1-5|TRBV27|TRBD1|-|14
TGTGCCAGCAGTGGGACAGCTCTTCGGGAGCCCCAGCATTTT
CASSGTALREPQHF